This record concerns one T cell receptor beta chain sequence. This sample was included in a study of brain T cells in children with intractable seizures. The V end lost 6 bases, the J end lost 0 bases, and 12 bases lay between the germline ends. Germline CDR1 is LNHDA and CDR2 is SQIVND (reference sequence). This CDR3 is built from 15 residues. The data were produced by immunoSEQ multiplex PCR, yet TCRdb's version contains in-frame clones alone and is incomplete. The sample has approximately 44,000 clones, about nine tenths seen once. The receptor's source is a girl aged 2 to 9 with tuberous sclerosis and intractable seizures. Source: peripheral blood, taken at surgery. The chain employs TRBV19 and TRBJ2-1; the D gene could be TRBD1 or TRBD2 (5 bases each). In DNA form, the CDR3 reads TGTGCCAGTAGGGGACGGGCCGTCTCCTACAATGAGCAGTTCTTC. This encodes CASRGRAVSYNEQFF. Supplemented by reference TRBV19 and TRBJ2-1, the full variable domain reads DGGITQSPKYLFRKEGQNVTLSCEQNLNHDAMYWYRQDPGQGLRLIYYSQIVNDFQKGDIAEGYSVSREKKESFPLTVTSAQKNPTAFYLCASRGRAVSYNEQFFGPGTRLTVL.